This T cell receptor (beta chain) was found in a study of T cells of healthy individuals. TCRdb analysed the 5' RACE reads with MiXCR anew, one entry per CDR3 protein. The sample records fewer than 75,000 distinct CDR3 sequences, 15% to 20% being singletons. The CDR3 contains 14 residues. CDR1 and CDR2 (germline): SGHRS, YFSETQ. A remark on this clonotype: Relative to the germline gene, one junction end is altered; a read error may explain this.

This sequence joins TRBV5-1 and TRBJ1-2; TRBD1 might be the D (6 bases). The source of this sequence is a human donor in good health. The CDR3 bases are TGCGCCAGCAGGGAACACCCTCGACAGGATGGCTACAACTTC. This codes for CASREHPRQDGYNF.